This T cell receptor beta chain is from a study of early T cells in non-severe SARS-CoV-2 infection. Study-wide context: Investigators sequenced bulk RNA drawn from unsorted whole blood, and chains remained unpaired.

Unique molecular identifiers were affixed to single, distinct cDNA molecules. TCRdb reprocessed the 5' RACE reads via MiXCR and lists one record per CDR3 protein. Here the sample spans under 85,000 distinct CDR3 sequences, around 13% being singletons. Germline V gene data show CDR1 as SGHAT and CDR2 as FQNNGV. V shed 0 bases, J shed 6 bases, and the junction held 5 bases outside the gene matches. The CDR3 has 15 amino acids. The sequencing used whole blood, collected at baseline. The receptor's source is an adult who was a healthcare worker with PCR-confirmed SARS-CoV-2 infection or an uninfected control (not recorded which). V gene TRBV11-2 combines with J gene TRBJ2-1; 7 bases map to TRBD1. The CDR3 sequence: CASSLDRGRGNEQFF. The CDR3 DNA reads as TGTGCCAGCAGCTTAGATAGGGGGCGCGGCAATGAGCAGTTCTTC.